This T cell receptor (beta chain) was captured by sequencing in a study of blood T cells in healthy people across ages. Sample-barcoded 5' priming and a J-beta primer mix drove a second PCR of about 6 to 12 cycles. TCRdb independently ran MiXCR on the 5' RACE reads; one entry per CDR3 protein. This repertoire shows about 1.4 million distinct CDR3 sequences, roughly 64% found once; its top ten account for 6.5% to 8.5%. This TCR derives from a man between 18 and 29 years old in good health. Sequenced material: blood.

CDR3 in amino acids: CASSPLTGVVAKNIQYF. The CDR3 DNA sequence: TGCGCCAGCAGCCCTCTTACAGGGGTAGTTGCCAAAAACATTCAGTACTTC. This chain connects TRBV4-3 to TRBJ2-4; 7 nucleotides agree with TRBD1. This CDR3 is 17 amino acids long. Per germline, CDR1 LGHNA and CDR2 YSLEER. J gave up 1 base and V 4 bases, and 10 bases lay outside the gene matches.